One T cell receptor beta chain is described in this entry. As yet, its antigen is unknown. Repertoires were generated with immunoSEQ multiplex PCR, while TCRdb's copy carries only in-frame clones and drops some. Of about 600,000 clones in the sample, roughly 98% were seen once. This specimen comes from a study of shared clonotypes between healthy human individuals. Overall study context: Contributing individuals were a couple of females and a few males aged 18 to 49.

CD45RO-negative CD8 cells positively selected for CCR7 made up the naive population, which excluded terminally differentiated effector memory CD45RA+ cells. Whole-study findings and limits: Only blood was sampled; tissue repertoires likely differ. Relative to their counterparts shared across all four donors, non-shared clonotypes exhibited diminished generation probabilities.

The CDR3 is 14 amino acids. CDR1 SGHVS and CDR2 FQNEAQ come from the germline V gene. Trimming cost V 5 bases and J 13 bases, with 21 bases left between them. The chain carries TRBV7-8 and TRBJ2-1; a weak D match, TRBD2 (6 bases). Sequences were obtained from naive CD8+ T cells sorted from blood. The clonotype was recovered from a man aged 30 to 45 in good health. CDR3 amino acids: CASSQERVRWSQFF. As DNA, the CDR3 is TGTGCCAGCAGCCAAGAGCGGGTTAGGTGGTCTCAGTTCTTC.